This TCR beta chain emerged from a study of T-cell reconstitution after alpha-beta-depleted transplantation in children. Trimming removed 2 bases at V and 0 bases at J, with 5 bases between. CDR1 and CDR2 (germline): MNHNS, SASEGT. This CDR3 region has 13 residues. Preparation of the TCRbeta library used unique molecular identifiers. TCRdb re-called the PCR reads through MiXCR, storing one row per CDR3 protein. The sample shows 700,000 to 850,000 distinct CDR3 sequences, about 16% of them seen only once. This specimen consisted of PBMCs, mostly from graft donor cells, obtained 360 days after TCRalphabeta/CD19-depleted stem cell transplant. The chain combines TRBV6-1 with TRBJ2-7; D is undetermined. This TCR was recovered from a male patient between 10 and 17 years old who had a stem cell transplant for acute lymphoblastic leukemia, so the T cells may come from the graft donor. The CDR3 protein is CASSEFSSYEQYF. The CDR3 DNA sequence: TGTGCCAGCAGTGAATTCAGCTCCTACGAGCAGTACTTC.